This is a list of T cell receptor beta chains from one sample in a study of shared clonotypes between healthy human individuals. Profiling relied on immunoSEQ multiplex PCR, and the TCRdb table lists in-frame clones only, not all of them. The sample has about 700,000 clones; about 91% are singletons. Sequencing input: naive CD8+ T cells sorted from blood. The source of these receptors is a man aged 25 to 45 in good health. Both conserved end residues are part of each CDR3. A D gene is named only where the DNA matches it firmly. The size field is filled for only some rows; it gives once, few, many or a size class.

d_gene: NA
abundance: NA
v_gene: TRBV20-1
j_gene: TRBJ2-7
CDR3nt: TGCAGTGCGGGGATCGCTTGGGAGCAGTACTTC
CDR3aa: CSAGIAWEQYF

d_gene: TRBD2
abundance: NA
v_gene: TRBV5-1
j_gene: TRBJ2-1
CDR3nt: TGCGCCAGCAGCATAGGACTAGCGGGAGTTGGTTACAATGAGCAGTTCTTC
CDR3aa: CASSIGLAGVGYNEQFF

d_gene: TRBD2
abundance: NA
v_gene: TRBV5-1
j_gene: TRBJ2-3
CDR3nt: TGCGCCAGCAGGATGCCCTCTAGCGGTCTCCGCACAGATACGCAGTATTTT
CDR3aa: CASRMPSSGLRTDTQYF

d_gene: TRBD2
abundance: NA
v_gene: TRBV7-6
j_gene: TRBJ2-1
CDR3nt: TGTGCCAGCAGCTTAGTTATTAGCGGGATCAATGAGCAGTTCTTC
CDR3aa: CASSLVISGINEQFF

d_gene: TRBD1
abundance: NA
v_gene: TRBV2
j_gene: TRBJ2-1
CDR3nt: TGTGCCAAAAGTTCCCGGGACAGGCGACCTGGTGAGCAGTTCTTC
CDR3aa: CAKSSRDRRPGEQFF

d_gene: NA
abundance: NA
v_gene: TRBV25-1
j_gene: TRBJ2-7
CDR3nt: TGTGCCAGCAGTGACGGGAGCTCCTACGAGCAGTACTTC
CDR3aa: CASSDGSSYEQYF

d_gene: TRBD1
abundance: NA
v_gene: TRBV4-1
j_gene: TRBJ2-1
CDR3nt: TGCGCCAGCAGCCATAAACGACAGGGCGGAAACAATGAGCAGTTCTTC
CDR3aa: CASSHKRQGGNNEQFF

d_gene: NA
abundance: NA
v_gene: TRBV9
j_gene: TRBJ1-4
CDR3nt: TGTGCCAGCAGTGCCACCTCTGGGGCAGCAACTAATGAAAAACTGTTTTTT
CDR3aa: CASSATSGAATNEKLFF

d_gene: TRBD1
abundance: NA
v_gene: TRBV9
j_gene: TRBJ2-1
CDR3nt: TGTGCCAGCAGCGTTCAGGGGGCTCCAGAGGAGCAGTTCTTC
CDR3aa: CASSVQGAPEEQFF

d_gene: NA
abundance: NA
v_gene: TRBV9
j_gene: TRBJ2-1
CDR3nt: TGTGCCAGCAGCCCAGGAGGTGGGAAAGGTGAGCAGTTCTTC
CDR3aa: CASSPGGGKGEQFF

d_gene: NA
abundance: few
v_gene: TRBV28
j_gene: TRBJ2-7
CDR3nt: TGTGCCAGCAGTTGGCATAGCGGCTACGAGCAGTACTTC
CDR3aa: CASSWHSGYEQYF

d_gene: TRBD2
abundance: NA
v_gene: TRBV7-9
j_gene: TRBJ2-7
CDR3nt: TGTGCCAGCAGCCCCGGGACTAGCGACGAGCAGTACTTC
CDR3aa: CASSPGTSDEQYF

d_gene: NA
abundance: NA
v_gene: TRBV7-9
j_gene: TRBJ2-5
CDR3nt: TGTGCCAGCAGCTTAGCAGGGCGAGAGACCCAGTACTTC
CDR3aa: CASSLAGRETQYF

d_gene: TRBD2
abundance: NA
v_gene: TRBV10-3
j_gene: TRBJ2-7
CDR3nt: TGTGCCATCAGTGACTCACCGACTAGCGGGAGAACCCTTTCCTACGAGCAGTACTTC
CDR3aa: CAISDSPTSGRTLSYEQYF

d_gene: NA
abundance: once
v_gene: TRBV28
j_gene: TRBJ2-7
CDR3nt: TGTGCCAGCAGTTTTACTGAGGCCTACGAGCAGTACTTC
CDR3aa: CASSFTEAYEQYF

d_gene: NA
abundance: NA
v_gene: TRBV9
j_gene: TRBJ2-7
CDR3nt: TGTGCCAGCAGCTTCCGGGGGGCTGGTTACGAGCAGTACTTC
CDR3aa: CASSFRGAGYEQYF

d_gene: TRBD2
abundance: NA
v_gene: TRBV19
j_gene: TRBJ2-7
CDR3nt: TGTGCCAGTAGTATGGGATCTAGCGGCTCCTACGAGCAGTACTTC
CDR3aa: CASSMGSSGSYEQYF

d_gene: NA
abundance: NA
v_gene: TRBV27
j_gene: TRBJ1-5
CDR3nt: TGTGCCAGCAGTTTCGGTCCTGGTGGCAATCAGCCCCAGCATTTT
CDR3aa: CASSFGPGGNQPQHF

d_gene: NA
abundance: NA
v_gene: TRBV5-1
j_gene: TRBJ2-1
CDR3nt: TGCGCCAGCAACTTAGGCTGGAGCTCCTACAATGAGCAGTTCTTC
CDR3aa: CASNLGWSSYNEQFF